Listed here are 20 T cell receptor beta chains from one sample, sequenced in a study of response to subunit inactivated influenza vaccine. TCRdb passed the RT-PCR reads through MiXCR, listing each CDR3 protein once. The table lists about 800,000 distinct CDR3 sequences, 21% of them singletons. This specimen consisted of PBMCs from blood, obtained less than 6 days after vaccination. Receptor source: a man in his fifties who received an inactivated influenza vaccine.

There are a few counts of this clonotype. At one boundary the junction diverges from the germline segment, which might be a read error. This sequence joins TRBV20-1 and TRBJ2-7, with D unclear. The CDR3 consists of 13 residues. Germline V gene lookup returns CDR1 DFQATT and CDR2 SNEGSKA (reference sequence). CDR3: CSGTGRALDEQYF. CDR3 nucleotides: TGTTCAGGAACGGGCCGGGCGTTAGACGAGCAGTACTTC.

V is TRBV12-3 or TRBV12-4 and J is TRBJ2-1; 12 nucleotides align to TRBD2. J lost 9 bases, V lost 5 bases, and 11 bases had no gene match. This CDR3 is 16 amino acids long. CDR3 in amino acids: CASSPPGLAGLGEQFF. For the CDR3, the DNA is TGTGCCAGCAGTCCACCCGGACTAGCGGGGTTAGGTGAGCAGTTCTTC.

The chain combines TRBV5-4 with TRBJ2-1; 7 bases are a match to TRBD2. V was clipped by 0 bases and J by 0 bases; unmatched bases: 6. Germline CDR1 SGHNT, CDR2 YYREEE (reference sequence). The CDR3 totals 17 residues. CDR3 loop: CASSLGSGKSSYNEQFF. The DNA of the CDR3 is TGTGCCAGCAGCTTGGGAAGCGGGAAGAGCTCCTACAATGAGCAGTTCTTC.

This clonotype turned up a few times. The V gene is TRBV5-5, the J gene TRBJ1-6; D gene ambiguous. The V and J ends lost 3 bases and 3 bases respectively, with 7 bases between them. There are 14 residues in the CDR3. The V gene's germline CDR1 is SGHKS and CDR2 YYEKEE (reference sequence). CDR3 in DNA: TGTGCCAGCAGCTCGGGCATCTATAATTCACCCCTCCACTTT. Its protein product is CASSSGIYNSPLHF.

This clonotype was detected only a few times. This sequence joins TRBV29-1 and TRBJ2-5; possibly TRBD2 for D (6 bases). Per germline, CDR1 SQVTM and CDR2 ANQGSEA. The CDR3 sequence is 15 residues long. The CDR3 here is CTTFEDGGLQETQYF. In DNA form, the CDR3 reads TGCACTACCTTCGAGGACGGGGGATTACAAGAGACCCAGTACTTC. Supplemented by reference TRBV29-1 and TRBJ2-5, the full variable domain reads SAVISQKPSRDICQRGTSLTIQCQVDSQVTMMFWYRQQPGQSLTLIATANQGSEATYESGFVIDKFPISRPNLTFSTLTVSNMSPEDSSIYLCTTFEDGGLQETQYFGPGTRLLVL.

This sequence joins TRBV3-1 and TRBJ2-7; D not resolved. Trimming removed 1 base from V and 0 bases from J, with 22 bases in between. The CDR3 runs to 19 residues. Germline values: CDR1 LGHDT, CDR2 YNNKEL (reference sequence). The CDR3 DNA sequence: TGTGCCAGCAGCCAAGGCCGTCAGTGGCGCCTTCCAAGCTCCTACGAGCAGTACTTC. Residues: CASSQGRQWRLPSSYEQYF.

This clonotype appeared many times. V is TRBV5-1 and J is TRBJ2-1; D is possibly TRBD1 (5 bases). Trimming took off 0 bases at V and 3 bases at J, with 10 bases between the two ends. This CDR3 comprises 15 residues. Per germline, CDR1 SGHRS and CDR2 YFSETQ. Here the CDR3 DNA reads TGCGCCAGCAGCTTGGGGACAAACCTCTACAATGAGCAGTTCTTC. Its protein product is CASSLGTNLYNEQFF.

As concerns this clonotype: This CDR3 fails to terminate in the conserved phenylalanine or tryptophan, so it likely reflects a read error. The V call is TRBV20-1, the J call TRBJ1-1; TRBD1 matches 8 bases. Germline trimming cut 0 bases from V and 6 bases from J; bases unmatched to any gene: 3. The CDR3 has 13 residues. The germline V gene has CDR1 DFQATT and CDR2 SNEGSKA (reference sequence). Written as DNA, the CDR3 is TGCAGTGCTAGAGATCCCAGGGGGCCTGAAGCTTTCTCT. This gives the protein CSARDPRGPEAFS.

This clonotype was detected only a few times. The CDR3 is CASSPIGLATDTQYF. CDR3 bases: TGCGCCAGCAGCCCCATCGGACTAGCCACAGATACGCAGTATTTT. The chain joins TRBV4-3 to TRBJ2-3; 8 bases fit TRBD2. This CDR3 is 15 amino acids long. V shed 4 bases and J 2 bases; nucleotides not matched to a gene: 5. Germline assignment: CDR1 LGHNA and CDR2 YSLEER.

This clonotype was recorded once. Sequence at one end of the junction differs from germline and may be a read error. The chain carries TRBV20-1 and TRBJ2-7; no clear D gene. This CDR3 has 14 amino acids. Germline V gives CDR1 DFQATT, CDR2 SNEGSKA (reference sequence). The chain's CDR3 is CSSSQSLANYEQCF. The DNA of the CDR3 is TGCAGTTCGAGTCAAAGTTTGGCTAATTACGAGCAGTGCTTC.

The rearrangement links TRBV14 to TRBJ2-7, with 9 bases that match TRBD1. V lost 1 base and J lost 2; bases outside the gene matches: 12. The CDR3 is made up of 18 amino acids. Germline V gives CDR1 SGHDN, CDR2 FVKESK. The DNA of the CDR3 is TGTGCCAGCAGCCAAGTGCCTAACTGGGACAGGGAGACCTACGAGCAGTACTTC. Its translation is CASSQVPNWDRETYEQYF.

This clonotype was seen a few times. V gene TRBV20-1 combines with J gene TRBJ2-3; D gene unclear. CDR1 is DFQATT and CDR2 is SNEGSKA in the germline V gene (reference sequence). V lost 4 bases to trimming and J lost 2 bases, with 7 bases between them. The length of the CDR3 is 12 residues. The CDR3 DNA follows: TGCAGTGCTACAAGAGACACAGATACGCAGTATTTT. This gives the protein CSATRDTDTQYF.

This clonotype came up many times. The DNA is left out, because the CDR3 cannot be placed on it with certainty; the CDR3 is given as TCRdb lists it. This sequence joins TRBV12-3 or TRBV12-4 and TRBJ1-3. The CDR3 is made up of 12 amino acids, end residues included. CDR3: CASSSSATTIYF.

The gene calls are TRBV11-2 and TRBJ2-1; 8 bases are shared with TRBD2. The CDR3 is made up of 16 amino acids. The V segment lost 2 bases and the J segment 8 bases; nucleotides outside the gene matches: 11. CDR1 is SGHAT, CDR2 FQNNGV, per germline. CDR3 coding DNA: TGTGCCAGCAGCTTATTCTCCGGGACTAGTTTATATGAGCAGTTCTTC. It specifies CASSLFSGTSLYEQFF.

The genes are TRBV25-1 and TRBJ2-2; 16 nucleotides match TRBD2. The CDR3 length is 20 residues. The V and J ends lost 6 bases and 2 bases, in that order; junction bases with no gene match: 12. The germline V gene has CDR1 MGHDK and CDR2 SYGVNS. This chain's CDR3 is CASRGTSGRASGRNTGELFF. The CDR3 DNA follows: TGTGCCAGCAGGGGGACTAGCGGGAGGGCCTCCGGTCGAAACACCGGGGAGCTGTTTTTT. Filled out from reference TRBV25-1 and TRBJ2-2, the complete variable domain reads EADIYQTPRYLVIGTGKKITLECSQTMGHDKMYWYQQDPGMELHLIHYSYGVNSTEKGDLSSESTVSRIRTEHFPLTLESARPSHTSQYLCASRGTSGRASGRNTGELFFGEGSRLTVL.

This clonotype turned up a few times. The CDR3 nucleotides are TGCAGTGCCCGTGAACTGGGGGGGGGTCCCTACGAGCAGTACTTC. Translation gives CSARELGGGPYEQYF. The chain couples TRBV20-1 to TRBJ2-7; TRBD2 aligns across 7 bases. Germline V lookup: CDR1 DFQATT, CDR2 SNEGSKA (reference sequence). The V and J ends lost 6 bases and 2 bases, in that order; junction bases with no gene match: 13. This CDR3 comprises 15 residues.

CDR3 in DNA: TGTGCCAGCAGCGGACTAGCCGCACTGTACAATGAGCAGTTCTTC. Amino acids: CASSGLAALYNEQFF. The chain joins TRBV28 to TRBJ2-1; 8 nucleotides align to TRBD2. The CDR3 extends over 15 amino acids. The germline CDR1 and CDR2 sequences are MDHEN and SYDVKM. J lost 4 bases, V lost 6 bases, and 8 bases had no gene match.

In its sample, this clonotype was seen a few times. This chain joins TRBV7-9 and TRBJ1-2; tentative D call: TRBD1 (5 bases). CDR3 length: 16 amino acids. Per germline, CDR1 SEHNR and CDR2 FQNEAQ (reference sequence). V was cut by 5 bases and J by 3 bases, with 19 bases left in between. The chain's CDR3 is CASSQTSGGYYYGYTF. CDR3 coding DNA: TGTGCCAGCAGCCAAACCTCGGGGGGGTACTACTATGGCTACACCTTC. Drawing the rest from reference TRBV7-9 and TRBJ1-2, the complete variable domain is DTGVSQNPRHKITKRGQNVTFRCDPISEHNRLYWYRQTLGQGPEFLTYFQNEAQLEKSRLLSDRFSAERPKGSFSTLEIQRTEQGDSAMYLCASSQTSGGYYYGYTFGSGTRLTVV.

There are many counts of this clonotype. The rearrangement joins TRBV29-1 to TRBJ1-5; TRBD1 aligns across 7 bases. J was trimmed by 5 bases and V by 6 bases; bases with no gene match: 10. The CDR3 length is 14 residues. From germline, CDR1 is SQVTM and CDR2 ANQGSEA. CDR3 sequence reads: CSVRGQGDHQPQHF. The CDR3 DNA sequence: TGCAGCGTAAGGGGGCAGGGGGACCATCAGCCCCAGCATTTT.

The CDR3 spells CASSPQGAGELFF. In DNA, the CDR3 is TGTGCCAGCAGTCCCCAGGGGGCCGGGGAGCTGTTTTTT. This chain joins TRBV6-2 or TRBV6-3 and TRBJ2-2, with 7 bases that match TRBD1. The CDR3 runs 13 residues. In germline, CDR1 is MNHEY, CDR2 SVGEGT. The V gene end was trimmed by 5 bases and the J gene end by 6 bases; junction bases not matched to a gene: 3.